Each of the 19 T cell receptor beta chains below was sequenced from the same sample in a study of T cell responses to AZD1222 COVID-19 vaccine. Data came from immunoSEQ multiplex PCR; TCRdb stores just in-frame clones and leaves some out. Here the sample spans some 170,000 clones, roughly 90% being singletons. Sequenced material: peripheral blood, taken 28 days after the second AZD1222 dose. These receptors all come from an adult who received the AZD1222 COVID-19 vaccine.

The rearrangement joins TRBV3-1 (or the pseudogene TRBV3-2) to TRBJ2-7, with D unresolved. With 4 bases removed from V and 2 bases from J, the gap between germline ends came to 15 bases. Germline CDR1 reads LGHDT; CDR2 reads YNNKEL (reference sequence). The CDR3 extends over 15 amino acids. CDR3 nucleotides: TGTGCCAGCAGCCGAACGTTGACTTCTGCCTACGAGCAGTACTTC. This sequence encodes CASSRTLTSAYEQYF.

The genes are TRBV10-3 and TRBJ2-3; a weak D match, TRBD1 (5 bases). The CDR3 totals 14 residues. Germline assignment: CDR1 ENHRY and CDR2 SYGVKD. V lost 5 bases and J 2 bases, leaving 11 bases between the germline ends. CDR3 residues: CAISIQDYTDTQYF. CDR3 nucleotide sequence: TGTGCCATCAGTATACAGGATTACACAGATACGCAGTATTTT.

The V gene is TRBV5-6, the J gene TRBJ1-2; no reliable D call. The length of the CDR3 is 13 residues. Trimming took 1 base from V and 4 from J, leaving 8 bases between them. Germline V gene lookup returns CDR1 SGHDT and CDR2 YYEEEE. This CDR3 is CASSLRRIYGYTF. CDR3 nucleotides: TGTGCCAGCAGCTTGAGGCGGATCTATGGCTACACCTTC. Combining the CDR3 with reference TRBV5-6 and TRBJ1-2 gives the whole variable domain DAGVTQSPTHLIKTRGQQVTLRCSPKSGHDTVSWYQQALGQGPQFIFQYYEEEERQRGNFPDRFSGHQFPNYSSELNVNALLLGDSALYLCASSLRRIYGYTFGSGTRLTVV.

The chain is built from TRBV29-1 and TRBJ1-1, with D hard to call. V lost 3 bases and J 1 base, leaving 9 bases between the germline ends. The germline gives CDR1 SQVTM, CDR2 ANQGSEA. The CDR3 extends over 13 amino acids. The CDR3 DNA sequence: TGCAGCGTTGACGGTCGCGGGAACACTGAAGCTTTCTTT. This sequence encodes CSVDGRGNTEAFF.

V is TRBV30 and J is TRBJ1-4, with D uncertain. V lost 4 bases and J 8 bases, leaving 11 bases between the germline ends. The germline CDR1 and CDR2 sequences are GTSNPN and SVGIG (reference sequence). The CDR3 spans 12 residues. CDR3 in DNA: TGTGCCTGGAAGGAGGGTTCCGAAAAACTGTTTTTT. It translates to CAWKEGSEKLFF.

This clone was seen only once. The V and J genes are TRBV12-3 or TRBV12-4 and TRBJ2-3, with D unresolved. The CDR3 is made up of 13 amino acids. Trimming pared 7 bases from V and 3 bases from J, leaving 11 bases between. In nucleotides, the CDR3 is TGTGCCAGCACCAGCTTGCTTACAGATACGCAGTATTTT. It codes for CASTSLLTDTQYF.

The J gene is TRBJ1-3, the V gene TRBV4-3, with TRBD1 matching over 7 bases. V shed 4 bases and J 4 bases; nucleotides not matched to a gene: 7. CDR3 length: 15 residues. Germline V gives CDR1 LGHNA, CDR2 YSLEER. The DNA for the CDR3 is TGCGCCAGCAGCCGAGACAGGGTTGAAGGAAACACCATATATTTT. This gives the protein CASSRDRVEGNTIYF.

The V call is TRBV27, the J call TRBJ1-5; unclear D gene. CDR3 length: 13 amino acids. Germline V gives CDR1 MNHEY, CDR2 SMNVEV (reference sequence). V was clipped by 8 bases and J by 3 bases, with 11 bases between them. CDR3 amino acids: CASGPAFNQPQHF. CDR3 DNA sequence: TGTGCCAGCGGACCGGCCTTCAATCAGCCCCAGCATTTT.

The CDR3 region is CASTLAGAYQETQYF. CDR3 nucleotide sequence: TGCGCCAGCACGCTAGCGGGGGCGTACCAAGAGACCCAGTACTTC. The chain combines TRBV5-1 with TRBJ2-5, with 10 bases identical to TRBD2. V dropped 6 bases and J dropped 0; count of bases not matched to a gene: 5. The CDR3 is made up of 15 amino acids. CDR1 is SGHRS and CDR2 is YFSETQ in the germline V gene.

The gene calls are TRBV4-2 and TRBJ1-1, with TRBD1 matching 7 bases. V shed 3 bases, J shed 5 bases, and the junction held 6 bases outside the gene matches. The CDR3 has 14 amino acids. The germline CDR1 and CDR2 sequences are LGHNA and YNFKEQ. Here the CDR3 reads CASSHPGGDTEAFF. The CDR3 region has the DNA TGTGCCAGCAGCCACCCAGGGGGTGATACTGAAGCTTTCTTT.

As to this clone: This same CDR3 is encoded by further DNA sequences in the sample. This chain connects TRBV6-4 to TRBJ1-2; D gene ambiguous. V dropped 0 bases and J dropped 4 bases, with 3 bases sitting between them. This CDR3 region has 12 residues. From germline, CDR1 is MRHNA and CDR2 SNTAGT. The CDR3 region is CASSDSGYGYTF. Here the CDR3 DNA reads TGTGCCAGCAGTGACTCTGGCTATGGCTACACCTTC.

The chain uses TRBV5-5 and TRBJ1-1; TRBD1 agrees at 9 bases. Per germline, CDR1 SGHKS and CDR2 YYEKEE (reference sequence). CDR3 size: 15 residues. After removal of 4 bases from V and 4 bases from J, the junction contained 8 bases not matched to a gene. The DNA of the CDR3 is TGTGCCAGCAGCATCTACAGGGGGCAGAGCACTGAAGCTTTCTTT. Its protein product is CASSIYRGQSTEAFF.

This chain joins TRBV5-8 and TRBJ1-2, with 7 bases aligning to TRBD1. This CDR3 spans 15 amino acids. The V gene's germline CDR1 is SGHTS and CDR2 YDEGEE. Trimming removed 0 bases from V and 7 bases from J; junction bases left unmatched: 9. CDR3 amino acids: CASSLDRGRRGGYTF. CDR3 DNA: TGTGCCAGCAGCTTGGACAGGGGACGTAGGGGTGGCTACACCTTC.

The chain carries TRBV7-6 and TRBJ2-7, with D perhaps TRBD1 (5 bases). Germline-derived CDR1 and CDR2 are SGHVS and FNYEAQ. Trimming shortened V by 5 bases and J by 6 bases, and 8 bases separated the two germline ends. This CDR3 comprises 11 residues. The chain's CDR3 is CASSATVEQYF. The CDR3 DNA follows: TGTGCCAGCAGCGCGACAGTCGAGCAGTACTTC.

The chain recombines TRBV4-3 with TRBJ1-1, with TRBD1 identical over 8 bases. The CDR3 loop spans 13 amino acids. V lost 4 bases and J lost 10; bases outside the gene matches: 8. CDR1 and CDR2 (germline): LGHNA, YSLEER. The CDR3 DNA is TGCGCCAGCAGCCGAGAGGACAGGGTCGGAGCTTTCTTT. Encoded protein: CASSREDRVGAFF.

The chain joins TRBV3-1 (or the pseudogene TRBV3-2) to TRBJ1-5; 9 bases fit TRBD1. CDR1 and CDR2 (germline): LGHDT, YNNKEL (reference sequence). This CDR3 region has 14 residues. The J segment lost 4 bases and the V segment lost 6 bases, leaving 4 bases of the junction unmatched. Written as DNA, the CDR3 is TGTGCCAGCAGTCCCGGGACAGGGAATCAGCCCCAGCATTTT. Translating gives CASSPGTGNQPQHF.

This clone appeared a single time. The chain carries TRBV6-5 and TRBJ1-1; D uncertain. V was trimmed by 0 bases and J by 2 bases, leaving 10 bases between them. The CDR3 has 15 amino acids. Per germline, CDR1 MNHEY and CDR2 SVGAGI. The CDR3, as DNA: TGTGCCAGCAGTTACTCGCCAAATCCTAACACTGAAGCTTTCTTT. Translated: CASSYSPNPNTEAFF.

The chain links TRBV5-5 to TRBJ2-7; possibly TRBD1 for D (5 bases). This CDR3 region has 16 residues. Trimming removed 1 base at V and 2 bases at J, with 16 bases between. CDR1 SGHKS and CDR2 YYEKEE come from the germline V gene (reference sequence). CDR3 protein: CASSLFMGRGAYEQYF. The CDR3 DNA sequence: TGTGCCAGCAGCTTGTTTATGGGGCGAGGCGCCTACGAGCAGTACTTC.

Notes on this clone: Other DNA sequences of this sample code for an identical CDR3. The chain joins TRBV6-5 to TRBJ2-7, with D possibly TRBD2 on 6 matching bases. The CDR3 sequence is 15 residues long. Germline-derived CDR1 and CDR2 are MNHEY and SVGAGI. V lost 0 bases, J lost 0 bases, and 9 bases lay in between. In DNA, the CDR3 is TGTGCCAGCAGTTACTCTAGCGGAGGCTCCTACGAGCAGTACTTC. This codes for CASSYSSGGSYEQYF.